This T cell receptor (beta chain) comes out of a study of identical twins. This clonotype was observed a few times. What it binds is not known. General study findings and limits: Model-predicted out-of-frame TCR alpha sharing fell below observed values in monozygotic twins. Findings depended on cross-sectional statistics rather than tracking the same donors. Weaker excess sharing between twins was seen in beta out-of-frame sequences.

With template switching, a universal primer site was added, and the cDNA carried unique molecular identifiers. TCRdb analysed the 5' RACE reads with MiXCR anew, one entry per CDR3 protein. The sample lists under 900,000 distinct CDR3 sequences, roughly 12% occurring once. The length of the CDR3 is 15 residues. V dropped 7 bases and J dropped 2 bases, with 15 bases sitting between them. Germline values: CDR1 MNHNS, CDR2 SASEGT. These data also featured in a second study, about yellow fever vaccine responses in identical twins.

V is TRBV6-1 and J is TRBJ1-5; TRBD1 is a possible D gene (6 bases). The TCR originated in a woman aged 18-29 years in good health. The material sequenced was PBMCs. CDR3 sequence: CASIEQGGGNQPQHF. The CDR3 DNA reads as TGTGCCAGCATCGAACAGGGAGGCGGCAATCAGCCCCAGCATTTT.